Listed below are T cell receptor beta chains from one sample, sequenced in a study of cytomegalovirus exposure and HLA in healthy donors. TCRdb's table, derived via immunoSEQ multiplex PCR, lists solely in-frame clones and lacks some. This table has 190,000 or so clones, 75% to 85% appearing once. The sample taken for sequencing was PBMCs. Receptor source: a male donor in good health and CMV-seropositive. CDR3s include the opening cysteine and the closing phenylalanine or tryptophan. Each record gives: V gene, D gene, clone size, J gene, CDR3 DNA, CDR3 protein. The D gene is left open where the match is weak. Size values are once, few and many counts, or a class for expanded clones, and some rows have none.

v_gene: TRBV7-9
d_gene: .
abundance: .
j_gene: TRBJ2-2
CDR3nt: TGTGCCAGCAGCCGGGACTGGATAGCAACCGGGGAGCTGTTTTTT
CDR3aa: CASSRDWIATGELFF

v_gene: TRBV2
d_gene: TRBD1
abundance: .
j_gene: TRBJ2-2
CDR3nt: TGTGCCAGCAACCCCGACAGGGCGGGCACCGGGGAGCTGTTTTTT
CDR3aa: CASNPDRAGTGELFF

v_gene: TRBV4-2
d_gene: TRBD2
abundance: .
j_gene: TRBJ2-1
CDR3nt: TGTGCCAGCAGCTATCCCGGGACTAGATCCAATGAGCAGTTCTTC
CDR3aa: CASSYPGTRSNEQFF

v_gene: TRBV7-9
d_gene: .
abundance: .
j_gene: TRBJ1-2
CDR3nt: TGTTCCAGCAGCTTAGTAAGGGGCGCGTCCTATGGCTACACCTTC
CDR3aa: CSSSLVRGASYGYTF

v_gene: TRBV5-6
d_gene: TRBD1
abundance: .
j_gene: TRBJ2-7
CDR3nt: TGTGCCAGCAGCCTAGGACAGGGCCCCTACGAGCAGTACTTC
CDR3aa: CASSLGQGPYEQYF

v_gene: TRBV28
d_gene: TRBD2
abundance: .
j_gene: TRBJ2-1
CDR3nt: TGTGCCAGCAGTTTTCTGCCGGGACTAGTCCGGAATGAGCAGTTCTTC
CDR3aa: CASSFLPGLVRNEQFF

v_gene: TRBV14
d_gene: TRBD2
abundance: once
j_gene: TRBJ2-1
CDR3nt: TGTGCCAGCAGCACCCTAGCGGGACTATGGATTGAGCAGTTCTTC
CDR3aa: CASSTLAGLWIEQFF

v_gene: TRBV6-4
d_gene: .
abundance: .
j_gene: TRBJ2-2
CDR3nt: TGTGCCAGCAGTGACGAAGCAAGAGCGGGCGGGGAGCTGTTTTTT
CDR3aa: CASSDEARAGGELFF

v_gene: TRBV7-2
d_gene: .
abundance: .
j_gene: TRBJ1-2
CDR3nt: TGTGCCAGCAGCTTAGAGAGAACAGGGCGGTATGGCTACACCTTC
CDR3aa: CASSLERTGRYGYTF

v_gene: TRBV30
d_gene: TRBD2
abundance: .
j_gene: TRBJ2-3
CDR3nt: TGTGCCTTAGCGGGAGGCGGGAGAGATACGCAGTATTTT
CDR3aa: CALAGGGRDTQYF

v_gene: TRBV9
d_gene: .
abundance: .
j_gene: TRBJ2-2
CDR3nt: TGTGCCAGCAGCGTAGGAGGGCCCGGGGAGCTGTTTTTT
CDR3aa: CASSVGGPGELFF

v_gene: TRBV5-6
d_gene: .
abundance: .
j_gene: TRBJ2-1
CDR3nt: TGTGCCAGCAGTCGACAGGTGGTGCAGTTCTTC
CDR3aa: CASSRQVVQFF

v_gene: TRBV14
d_gene: .
abundance: .
j_gene: TRBJ2-2
CDR3nt: TGTGCCAACCGTAGAAACAGGGAAGGTGGGTCCGGGGAGCTGTTTTTT
CDR3aa: CANRRNREGGSGELFF

v_gene: TRBV2
d_gene: .
abundance: few
j_gene: TRBJ1-2
CDR3nt: TGTGCCAGCAGCCAGGCGACTAACTATGGCTACACCTTC
CDR3aa: CASSQATNYGYTF

v_gene: TRBV7-3
d_gene: .
abundance: .
j_gene: TRBJ2-3
CDR3nt: TGTGCCAGCAGCTCGACTTTCACAGATACGCAGTATTTT
CDR3aa: CASSSTFTDTQYF

v_gene: TRBV4-2
d_gene: TRBD2
abundance: .
j_gene: TRBJ2-7
CDR3nt: TGTGCCAGCAGCCAAGCTTTAGCGGGACTATTATACGAGCAGTACTTC
CDR3aa: CASSQALAGLLYEQYF

v_gene: TRBV15
d_gene: .
abundance: .
j_gene: TRBJ2-7
CDR3nt: TGTGCCACCAGCAGAGTCGAATCCGGGTTCGAGCAGTACTTC
CDR3aa: CATSRVESGFEQYF

v_gene: TRBV4-2
d_gene: TRBD1
abundance: .
j_gene: TRBJ2-2
CDR3nt: TGTGCCAGCAGCCACTACAGGGGGATCAACACCGGGGAGCTGTTTTTT
CDR3aa: CASSHYRGINTGELFF

v_gene: TRBV7-2
d_gene: .
abundance: .
j_gene: TRBJ2-7
CDR3nt: TGTGCCAGCAGCTTAGATGCAGGGGTCGGTCTCGAGCAGTACTTC
CDR3aa: CASSLDAGVGLEQYF

v_gene: TRBV7-3
d_gene: .
abundance: once
j_gene: TRBJ1-1
CDR3nt: TGTGCCAGCAGCTTAGGGGCAGGGAACACTGAAGCTTTCTTT
CDR3aa: CASSLGAGNTEAFF

v_gene: TRBV11-2
d_gene: TRBD1
abundance: .
j_gene: TRBJ2-1
CDR3nt: TGTGCCAGCAGCTCCGGGACAGGGGCCGAGTTGGCCTACAATGAGCAGTTCTTC
CDR3aa: CASSSGTGAELAYNEQFF

v_gene: TRBV18
d_gene: .
abundance: .
j_gene: TRBJ2-3
CDR3nt: TGTGCCAGCTCAAAATTCGGAGATACGCAGTATTTT
CDR3aa: CASSKFGDTQYF

v_gene: TRBV6-1
d_gene: TRBD2
abundance: .
j_gene: TRBJ2-7
CDR3nt: TGTGCCAGCAGCGCCGGACTAGCGGGCCCCGGGGAGCAGTACTTC
CDR3aa: CASSAGLAGPGEQYF

v_gene: TRBV29-1
d_gene: TRBD1
abundance: .
j_gene: TRBJ2-2
CDR3nt: TGCAGCGTTTACAGGGGTACCGGGGAGCTGTTTTTT
CDR3aa: CSVYRGTGELFF